Shown below are 23 T cell receptor beta chains from a single sample sequenced in a study of T-cell memory formation after mild COVID-19. MiXCR, run by TCRdb on the 5' RACE reads, gives a single entry per CDR3 protein. The table lists about 360,000 distinct CDR3 sequences, over 13% of them singletons. The sample was PBMCs or a T cell subset sorted from them (not recorded which). Receptors originate from a man aged 18 to 29 who had mild COVID-19 (a few samples of this study predate the infection). Cell type and time point are not known.

The chain couples TRBV7-9 to TRBJ1-2, with TRBD1 as a possible D gene (6 bases). Looked up from germline, CDR1 is SEHNR and CDR2 is FQNEAQ (reference sequence). CDR3 size: 16 residues. V gave up 1 base and J gave up 0 bases, with 12 bases separating them. The CDR3 loop reads CASSLGGGPSNYGYTF. CDR3 bases: TGTGCCAGCAGCTTAGGTGGGGGCCCTTCTAACTATGGCTACACCTTC.

The chain employs TRBV9 and TRBJ2-1, with 7 bases matching TRBD2. The V gene end was trimmed by 2 bases and the J gene end by 8 bases; junction bases not matched to a gene: 4. The CDR3 has 13 residues. Germline CDR1 reads SGDLS; CDR2 reads YYNGEE. CDR3 nucleotides: TGTGCCAGCAGCGTGGGGGGGGGTGATGAGCAGTTCTTC. The encoded protein is CASSVGGGDEQFF.

The chain uses TRBV7-6 and TRBJ1-6; TRBD1 agrees at 7 bases. J gave up 7 bases and V 5 bases, and 5 bases lay outside the gene matches. The germline V gene encodes CDR1 SGHVS and CDR2 FNYEAQ. The CDR3 runs to 14 residues. The CDR3 bases are TGTGCCAGCAGCCAAAGGACAGGCAATTCACCCCTCCACTTT. This sequence encodes CASSQRTGNSPLHF.

At least ten counts were recorded for this clonotype. At one end the junction does not follow the germline gene, possibly because of a read error. This sequence joins TRBV7-9 and TRBJ1-1, with a tentative D call TRBD1 (6 bases). CDR3 length: 13 amino acids. Germline-derived CDR1 and CDR2 are SEHNR and FQNEAQ (reference sequence). CDR3 region: CASSLEGGTEAFF. The CDR3 DNA reads as TGCGCCAGCAGCTTGGAGGGGGGAACTGAAGCTTTCTTT.

V usage is TRBV6-6 and J usage is TRBJ2-1; D unresolved. There are 12 residues in the CDR3. Germline CDR1 reads MNHNY; CDR2 reads SVGAGI (reference sequence). V was cut by 5 bases and J by 7 bases, with 9 bases left in between. The CDR3 here is CASSADLNEQFF. The CDR3 nucleotides are TGTGCCAGCAGTGCGGACCTGAATGAGCAGTTCTTC.

This clonotype turned up a few times. The chain employs TRBV5-1 and TRBJ2-5; D not certain. The CDR3 sequence is 12 residues long. V shed 2 bases and J shed 3 bases, with 5 bases lying between them. Germline V gene data show CDR1 as SGHRS and CDR2 as YFSETQ. The CDR3: CASSFSEETQYF. In DNA, the CDR3 is TGCGCCAGCAGCTTCTCGGAAGAGACCCAGTACTTC.

The CDR3 loop is CASSSYRGSSETQYF. In DNA, the CDR3 is TGCGCCAGCAGCAGCTACAGGGGGAGCAGCGAGACCCAGTACTTC. J is TRBJ2-5 and V is TRBV5-1, with TRBD1 matching over 8 bases. V was clipped by 4 bases and J by 5 bases; unmatched bases: 10. Germline CDR1 and CDR2: SGHRS and YFSETQ. The CDR3 loop spans 15 amino acids.

This clonotype has ten or more counts. The J gene is TRBJ2-1, the V gene TRBV12-3 or TRBV12-4; TRBD1 or TRBD2 may be the D gene (6 bases each). This CDR3 is 12 amino acids long. The V end was cut by 8 bases, the J end by 6 bases, with 11 bases between. The chain's CDR3 is CASGGHFNEQFF. CDR3 nucleotides: TGTGCCAGCGGGGGGCACTTCAATGAGCAGTTCTTC.

In its sample, this clonotype was seen a few times. The chain employs TRBV6-2 or TRBV6-3 and TRBJ2-7; the D is unclear. CDR3 length: 15 residues. V was clipped by 8 bases and J by 6 bases, with 23 bases between them. Germline CDR1 is MNHEY and CDR2 is SVGEGT. The CDR3 DNA reads as TGTGCCAGCGCCGTCGAGGTCCTAACAGCATCCGAGCAGTACTTC. Protein sequence: CASAVEVLTASEQYF.

The chain has TRBV5-4 and TRBJ2-7; D gene ambiguous. V shed 6 bases and J shed 1 base, with 20 bases lying between them. The CDR3 spans 16 residues. Germline values: CDR1 SGHNT, CDR2 YYREEE (reference sequence). The CDR3 sequence: CASTRRWSVTSYEQYV. In DNA, the CDR3 is TGTGCCAGCACACGTCGTTGGAGCGTTACATCCTACGAGCAGTACGTC.

This clonotype came up a few times. This chain connects TRBV6-6 to TRBJ1-2; D gene uncertain. Deletions cut 6 bases from V and 2 bases from J, with 10 bases between. There are 13 residues in the CDR3. Germline V gene sequence: CDR1 MNHNY, CDR2 SVGAGI (reference sequence). The CDR3 bases are TGTGCCAGCAGGAGTGCAGCAAACTATGGCTACACCTTC. Residues: CASRSAANYGYTF.

This clonotype was seen only a few times. The chain recombines TRBV7-2 with TRBJ2-7, with TRBD1 as a possible D gene (6 bases). CDR3 length: 12 amino acids. Per the germline V gene, CDR1 is SGHTA and CDR2 is FQGNSA. Trimming shortened V by 6 bases and J by 6 bases, and 12 bases separated the two germline ends. The CDR3 loop is CASSTQGSEQYF. The DNA of the CDR3 is TGTGCCAGCAGTACGCAGGGGAGCGAGCAGTACTTC.

This clonotype was picked up a small number of times. This rearrangement joins TRBV7-9 to TRBJ2-5; D is perhaps TRBD1 or TRBD2 (5 bases each). V lost 5 bases to trimming and J lost 2 bases, with 15 bases between them. The CDR3 contains 15 residues. Germline loops: CDR1 SEHNR, CDR2 FQNEAQ (reference sequence). CDR3 loop: CASSLPGPRQETQYF. The DNA of the CDR3 is TGTGCCAGCAGCCTCCCGGGACCCAGACAAGAGACCCAGTACTTC.

This clonotype was observed a handful of times. This chain connects TRBV11-2 to TRBJ2-7; D unclear. Germline V lookup: CDR1 SGHAT, CDR2 FQNNGV. The CDR3 runs 14 residues. Between the trimmed V and J ends, which lost 4 bases and 1 base, there was a span of 11 bases. CDR3: CASSSPRNSYEQYF. CDR3 bases: TGTGCCAGCAGCTCACCGAGGAATTCCTACGAGCAGTACTTC.

This clonotype showed up just a few times. V and J are TRBV20-1 and TRBJ2-3; D is possibly TRBD2 (5 bases). This CDR3 contains 13 residues. Germline CDR1 is DFQATT and CDR2 is SNEGSKA (reference sequence). Trimming left V 6 bases short and J 7 bases short, with 17 bases between. The CDR3 region has the DNA TGCAGTGCCGGTCCTAGCCCAACGTATACGCAGTATTTT. Its protein is CSAGPSPTYTQYF.

This clonotype was seen a few times. The CDR3 region is CASSLGPVGEQYV. CDR3 DNA sequence: TGTGCCAGCAGCTTGGGGCCAGTTGGCGAGCAGTACGTC. The chain is built from TRBV5-6 and TRBJ2-7; D ambiguous. The CDR3 is made up of 13 amino acids. Trimming removed 0 bases from V and 6 bases from J, with 10 bases in between. Germline-derived CDR1 and CDR2 are SGHDT and YYEEEE.

The chain couples TRBV7-9 to TRBJ1-1; tentatively, D is TRBD1 (6 bases). V lost 5 bases to trimming and J lost 6 bases, with 16 bases between them. From germline, CDR1 is SEHNR and CDR2 FQNEAQ (reference sequence). The CDR3 has 14 residues. In DNA, the CDR3 is TGTGCCAGCAGCCTCGCCCAGGACAGCCCTGAAGCTTTCTTT. Protein: CASSLAQDSPEAFF. The complete variable domain, with remaining parts taken from reference TRBV7-9 and TRBJ1-1, reads DTGVSQNPRHKITKRGQNVTFRCDPISEHNRLYWYRQTLGQGPEFLTYFQNEAQLEKSRLLSDRFSAERPKGSFSTLEIQRTEQGDSAMYLCASSLAQDSPEAFFGQGTRLTVV.

This clonotype appeared a few times. The V and J genes are TRBV20-1 and TRBJ2-2, with no clear D. Trimming shortened V by 6 bases and J by 0 bases, and 8 bases separated the two germline ends. The CDR3 extends over 13 amino acids. Germline loops: CDR1 DFQATT, CDR2 SNEGSKA (reference sequence). Written as DNA, the CDR3 is TGCAGTGCGATTCCAACGAACACCGGGGAGCTGTTTTTT. The encoded protein is CSAIPTNTGELFF.

The chain is built from TRBV28 and TRBJ2-7; D may be TRBD1 or TRBD2 (5 bases each). This CDR3 has 14 residues. The germline V gene has CDR1 MDHEN and CDR2 SYDVKM. Trimming pared 5 bases from V and 4 bases from J, leaving 15 bases between. The CDR3 sequence: CASSPPGTRYEQYV. The CDR3 DNA sequence: TGTGCCAGCAGTCCCCCCGGGACCCGTTACGAGCAGTACGTC.

This clonotype was seen more than once but under ten times. The V and J genes are TRBV27 and TRBJ2-1; no clear D gene. Germline V gene lookup returns CDR1 MNHEY and CDR2 SMNVEV (reference sequence). V lost 8 bases, J lost 6 bases, and 23 bases lay in between. The CDR3 has 16 amino acids. CDR3 in DNA: TGTGCCAGCTCAATTTTCCAGCCTTCAAAAACCAATGAGCAGTTCTTC. Translated: CASSIFQPSKTNEQFF.

This chain links TRBV12-3 or TRBV12-4 with TRBJ2-1, with 14 bases identical to TRBD2. The CDR3 has 15 residues. Trimming at V came to 10 bases and at J to 8 bases, leaving 10 bases not matched to a gene. CDR3 in DNA: TGTGCCACCCGCCGACTAGCGGGGGGGCTCGATGAGCAGTTCTTC. Residues: CATRRLAGGLDEQFF.

The rearrangement links TRBV7-2 to TRBJ2-2, with TRBD1 as a possible D gene (6 bases). The CDR3 extends over 15 amino acids. Trimming pared 5 bases from V and 0 bases from J, leaving 10 bases between. CDR1 and CDR2 from the germline V gene are SGHTA and FQGNSA. The CDR3 nucleotides read TGTGCCAGCAGCGACAGGATTGCGAACACCGGGGAGCTGTTTTTT. This translates into CASSDRIANTGELFF.

The chain joins TRBV21-1 to TRBJ2-3. TRBV21-1 is assigned pseudogene status. The CDR3 length is 14 residues. CDR3 sequence: CASSTRRGVGTQYF. CDR3 nucleotides: TGTGCCAGCAGCACTCGACGCGGCGTGGGAACGCAGTATTTT.